A single sample gave rise to the 6 T cell receptor beta chains below, sequenced in a study of blood T cell repertoires in COVID-19. The repertoire was sequenced with immunoSEQ multiplex PCR; TCRdb's copy has only in-frame clones and lacks some. The repertoire holds 200,000 to 250,000 clones, with roughly 90% as singletons. The material sequenced was PBMCs or T cells enriched from blood (not recorded which). These receptors all come from a woman between 45 and 60 years old in a cohort exposed to, infected with or recovered from COVID-19 (not recorded which).

This clone was observed once. The chain carries TRBV5-1 and TRBJ2-5; 9 bases line up with TRBD1. After removal of 1 base from V and 0 bases from J, the junction contained 7 bases not matched to a gene. The CDR3 runs 17 residues. Germline V gene sequence: CDR1 SGHRS, CDR2 YFSETQ. The CDR3 coding sequence is TGCGCCAGCAGCTTGCCAGCACAGGGGGCCTACCAAGAGACCCAGTACTTC. Translation gives CASSLPAQGAYQETQYF. The full variable domain, its missing parts supplied by reference TRBV5-1 and TRBJ2-5, is KAGVTQTPRYLIKTRGQQVTLSCSPISGHRSVSWYQQTPGQGLQFLFEYFSETQRNKGNFPGRFSGRQFSNSRSEMNVSTLELGDSALYLCASSLPAQGAYQETQYFGPGTRLLVL.

The chain employs TRBV18 and TRBJ2-4; D perhaps matches TRBD1 (6 bases). V lost 2 bases and J 4 bases, leaving 15 bases between the germline ends. In germline, CDR1 is KGHSH, CDR2 LQKENI. The CDR3 contains 16 residues. The CDR3: CASSPMGTQTKNIQYF. Here the CDR3 DNA reads TGTGCCAGCTCACCAATGGGGACACAGACAAAAAACATTCAGTACTTC.

V gene TRBV6-1 combines with J gene TRBJ1-5, with 7 bases aligning to TRBD1. From germline, CDR1 is MNHNS and CDR2 SASEGT. The junction had 11 bases not matched to a gene; V was cut back by 3 bases and J by 3 bases. The CDR3 is 17 residues long. In DNA, the CDR3 is TGTGCCAGCAGTGAGAAACAATTAACAGGGGTCAATCAGCCCCAGCATTTT. Translated, it gives CASSEKQLTGVNQPQHF.

The J gene is TRBJ2-7, the V gene TRBV7-2; a possible D gene is TRBD1 (5 bases). Germline assignment: CDR1 SGHTA and CDR2 FQGNSA. V lost 1 base and J 0 bases, leaving 10 bases between the germline ends. This CDR3 region has 15 residues. CDR3 coding DNA: TGTGCCAGCAGCTTAGGGGCAGGGATCTCCTACGAGCAGTACTTC. Amino acids: CASSLGAGISYEQYF.

CDR3 bases: TGTGCCAGCAGTTTGCGGGGTGAGCAGTTCTTC. Protein product: CASSLRGEQFF. The chain recombines TRBV2 with TRBJ2-1, with D possibly being TRBD2 (6 bases). The CDR3 is 11 residues long. Looked up from germline, CDR1 is SNHLY and CDR2 is FYNNEI. V lost 5 bases and J 9 bases, leaving 8 bases between the germline ends.

CDR3 amino acids: CASSQENRPPPNYGYTF. The CDR3 DNA reads TGTGCCAGCAGCCAAGAAAACAGACCCCCACCGAACTATGGCTACACCTTC. The gene calls are TRBV3-1 (or the pseudogene TRBV3-2) and TRBJ1-2; no clear D gene. The germline V and J ends were trimmed by 0 bases and 2 bases, with 16 bases remaining between them. Germline loops: CDR1 LGHDT, CDR2 YNNKEL (reference sequence). The CDR3 covers 17 residues.